Listed below are T cell receptor beta chains from one sample, sequenced in a study of STAT5B mutations in CD4+ large granular lymphocyte leukemia. The assay was immunoSEQ multiplex PCR, and TCRdb's table has in-frame clones only and misses some. The sample has roughly 34,000 clones; roughly four fifths are singletons. The sample taken for sequencing was CD4+ T cells from blood buffy coats. All receptors come from a human donor in good health. CDR3s include the opening cysteine and the closing phenylalanine or tryptophan. Each record gives: V gene, J gene, D gene, clone size, CDR3 DNA, CDR3 protein. A D gene is named only where the DNA matches it firmly. Expanded clones get a size class; other rows say once, few or many, or leave the size out.

>TRBV7-8|TRBJ1-5|NA|NA
TGTGCCAGCAGCAGGGACAGCAATCAGCCCCAGCATTTT
CASSRDSNQPQHF
>TRBV7-9|TRBJ2-3|TRBD2|NA
TGTGCCAGCAGCTTAGAAATAGCGGGAGGGAAAGATACGCAGTATTTT
CASSLEIAGGKDTQYF
>TRBV6-1|TRBJ1-3|NA|NA
TGTGCCAGCAGATCCTTTGGAAACACCATATATTTT
CASRSFGNTIYF
>TRBV10-3|TRBJ1-5|TRBD1|NA
TGTGCCATCAGTGAGTCTGGGACAGGGGATGGTAATCAGCCCCAGCATTTT
CAISESGTGDGNQPQHF
>TRBV7-2|TRBJ1-5|TRBD1|NA
TGTGCCAGCAGCTCGGGGACAGGCCGGGGCAATCAGCCCCAGCATTTT
CASSSGTGRGNQPQHF
>TRBV7-3|TRBJ2-6|NA|once
TGTGCCAGCAGCCCCCAGGCGGCTGGGGCCAACGTCCTGACTTTC
CASSPQAAGANVLTF
>TRBV5-6|TRBJ2-2|TRBD1|NA
TGTGCCAGCAGCCCAAGACAGGGGACCGGGGAGCTGTTTTTT
CASSPRQGTGELFF
>TRBV29-1|TRBJ2-7|NA|NA
TGCAGCGTTGCCCTACGCCACGGACACGAGCAGTACTTC
CSVALRHGHEQYF
>TRBV19|TRBJ2-3|NA|NA
TGTGCCAGTAGGACTAACCAGGGGATTGGCACAGATACGCAGTATTTT
CASRTNQGIGTDTQYF
>TRBV18|TRBJ2-3|NA|NA
TGTGCCAGCTCAGAACTCAATTCAGGGGGACTCACAGCAGATACGCAGTATTTT
CASSELNSGGLTADTQYF
>TRBV28|TRBJ2-2|TRBD2|NA
TGTGCCAGCAGTTTCATAGCGGGAAGGGCCGGGGAGCTGTTTTTT
CASSFIAGRAGELFF
>TRBV7-8|TRBJ2-5|NA|NA
TGTGCCAGCAGCCTCGCTGGGGAGACCCAGTACTTC
CASSLAGETQYF
>TRBV4-1|TRBJ2-1|TRBD2|once
TGCGCCAGCAGCCAAGGGGATATTCGGGGGGACAATGAGCAGTTCTTC
CASSQGDIRGDNEQFF
>TRBV7-2|TRBJ2-2|TRBD2|NA
TGTGCCAGCAGCTTAATCCTAGCGGAGATCTTAGGGGAGCTGTTTTTT
CASSLILAEILGELFF
>TRBV2|TRBJ2-3|TRBD1|once
TGTGCCAGCACAACCGCCGTGGGACAGGGGCAAAAAGGCACAGATACGCAGTATTTT
CASTTAVGQGQKGTDTQYF
>TRBV6-1|TRBJ2-3|TRBD2|NA
TGTGCCAGCAGAGGGACTAGCGGGATCACAGATACGCAGTATTTT
CASRGTSGITDTQYF
>TRBV6-5|TRBJ1-1|NA|few
TGTGCCAGCAGCCGAGGGGACACTGAAGCTTTCTTT
CASSRGDTEAFF
>TRBV7-8|TRBJ2-7|NA|NA
TGTGCCAGCAGCCCGCGGATCAGGACTGGGACCCCTGTCGTTTACGAGCAGTACTTC
CASSPRIRTGTPVVYEQYF